This is a list of T cell receptor beta chains from one sample in a study of early T cells in non-severe SARS-CoV-2 infection. TCRdb processed the 5' RACE reads anew with MiXCR; each CDR3 protein has one entry. The sample holds some 48,000 distinct CDR3 sequences, 7.7% seen once. Sequencing used whole blood. These receptors were collected from an adult who was a healthcare worker with PCR-confirmed SARS-CoV-2 infection or an uninfected control (not recorded which). Both conserved end residues are part of each CDR3. A D gene is named only where the DNA matches it firmly. Clone size is not always given. Where it is, it says once, few, many or a class for expanded clones.

CDR3 length	V gene	J gene	clone size	D gene	CDR3 DNA	CDR3 protein
14	TRBV7-9	TRBJ1-1	.	.	TGTGCCAGCAGCCCATGGACACCGAACACTGAAGCTTTCTTT	CASSPWTPNTEAFF
12	TRBV25-1	TRBJ2-5	once	.	TGTGCCAGCAACCCAGGGGAGGAGACCCAGTACTTC	CASNPGEETQYF
12	TRBV28	TRBJ1-2	many	.	TGTGCCAGCAGTTTATTCGCCAGGGGCTACACCTTC	CASSLFARGYTF
15	TRBV2	TRBJ2-2	many	TRBD1	TGTGCCAGCAGTGGGACAGGGCGGAACACCGGGGAGCTGTTTTTT	CASSGTGRNTGELFF
15	TRBV20-1	TRBJ2-1	.	TRBD1	TGCAGTGCTGCTGCGGACAGGGAATGGGTCAATGAGCAGTTCTTC	CSAAADREWVNEQFF
16	TRBV4-3	TRBJ2-3	few	.	TGCGCCAGCAGCCAAGATGGACAGTCTAGCACAGATACGCAGTATTTT	CASSQDGQSSTDTQYF
14	TRBV6-2/TRBV6-3	TRBJ2-4	few	TRBD1	TGTGCCAGCAGTTGGACCGCCCAGGGGGCCATTCAGTACTTC	CASSWTAQGAIQYF
13	TRBV24-1	TRBJ2-3	many	.	TGTGCCACCAGTGGGTCCGGAGAGGATACGCAGTATTTT	CATSGSGEDTQYF
13	TRBV12-3/TRBV12-4	TRBJ1-1	.	.	TGTGCCAGCAGTTTCCCCATGAACACTGAAGCTTTCTTT	CASSFPMNTEAFF
14	TRBV7-9	TRBJ2-7	few	.	TGTGCCAGCAGGTTAAGCGACGGAACCTACGAGCAGTACTTC	CASRLSDGTYEQYF
12	TRBV12-5	TRBJ2-1	few	.	TGTGCTAGTGGTTTATGGGACAATGAGCAGTTCTTC	CASGLWDNEQFF
17	TRBV3-1	TRBJ1-4	.	.	TGTGCCAGCAGCCAACAGCCATTGGCGCCGACTAATGAAAAACTGTTTTTT	CASSQQPLAPTNEKLFF
14	TRBV2	TRBJ1-2	many	.	TGTGCCAGCAGGGTGGACGGGGGGGACCAAGGCTACACCTTC	CASRVDGGDQGYTF
14	TRBV18	TRBJ1-4	.	.	TGTGCCAGCTCACCCACAGGGTACGGGGAAAAACTGTTTTTT	CASSPTGYGEKLFF
17	TRBV6-2/TRBV6-3	TRBJ2-1	medium-sized	.	TGTGCCAGCAGTTACTCAACCTACGGCGAATCCTACAATGAGCAGTTCTTC	CASSYSTYGESYNEQFF
13	TRBV3-1	TRBJ2-5	.	.	TGTGCCAGCACCAAAAGGGGGGCAGAGACCCAGTACTTC	CASTKRGAETQYF
15	TRBV3-1	TRBJ1-6	few	TRBD1	TGTGCCAGCAGCCCACGACAGGGGGCGAATTCACCCCTCCACTTT	CASSPRQGANSPLHF
14	TRBV19	TRBJ2-7	many	TRBD1	TGTGCCAGTAGTTCCGGGACAGGATTCGACGAGCAGTACTTC	CASSSGTGFDEQYF
15	TRBV19	TRBJ2-7	many	.	TGTGCCAGTAGTATGTCCGGGGGGCTCTCCTACGAGCAGTACTTC	CASSMSGGLSYEQYF
12	TRBV20-1	TRBJ2-7	many	.	TGCAGTGCTAGATTACTCACCTACGAGCAGTACTTC	CSARLLTYEQYF
17	TRBV20-1	TRBJ2-1	many	TRBD1	TGCAGTGCGAGAGAGCCGACAGGGATGTTTAATTACAATGAGCAGTTCTTC	CSAREPTGMFNYNEQFF
14	TRBV29-1	TRBJ1-1	many	.	TGCAGCGTTGGCGGGTCCGCGGCGAGCACTGAAGCTTTCTTT	CSVGGSAASTEAFF